This T cell receptor (beta chain) is drawn from a study of chemoradiotherapy in HPV16-positive cancers (dated by TCRdb to between 2021 and 2023). With regard to the full study: Candidate HPV-specific T-cell clones and common TCR motifs were defined through functional T-cell assays on cells from a couple of HPV16-positive patients. Whether T-cell immunity against the HPV oncoproteins E6 and E7 changes during chemoradiotherapy and whether survival is affected by this immunity were examined in the study. TCR repertoires from some 89 patients with HPV-related cancers were then used to track the candidate HPV-specific TCRs and motifs. The study at large found these results: The functional definition of HPV-specific T cells was derived from only a couple of HPV16-positive patients, and the survival association was reported for HPV16-positive patients. Expansion of candidate HPV-specific clones and E7-related TCR motifs was observed in the tumor microenvironment during treatment, whereas no such expansion was observed for non-HPV-specific T cells. In HPV16-positive patients, expansion of HPV-responsive T cells during chemoradiotherapy was found to be associated with improved recurrence-free survival.

Comment on this clone: The antigen this receptor binds is unknown. No clone much larger than this one lies a single base away; base qualities are absent.

The CDR3 sequence holds 16 residues, the cysteine and phenylalanine included. Only CDR3 DNA is held: 48 bases, read in frame from base 1. CDR1 and CDR2, looked up from the germline V gene (reference sequence), are LNHDA and SQIVND. Germline trimming: 4 bases from V, 4 bases from J; junction bases outside gene matches: 10. Libraries were built with the immunoSEQ multiplex PCR assay. Sourced from immuneACCESS, this table was stored by TCRdb with only in-frame sequences that have V and J called. A share of the clones is absent; for the studies checked, an unresolved V gene accounts for under half, and the remainder has no known explanation. The sample profile shows 25,000 to 40,000 clones; about 87% of them were found once. The biggest ten clones account for roughly 4.9% of the sample. Repertoires were sampled repeatedly over the course of chemoradiotherapy, so clonal expansion could be followed in the tumor microenvironment.

The sequenced sample was blood, obtained from a patient who underwent chemoradiotherapy. The chain joins TRBV19 to TRBJ2-3; 8 bases in between match TRBD1. This TCR was recovered from a human donor with HPV-associated anogenital cancer. The CDR3 reads as follows: CASSRASGTGSDTQYF. The nucleotide sequence reads as follows: TGTGCCAGTAGTAGGGCCAGTGGGACAGGCTCAGATACGCAGTATTTT.